A selection of T cell receptor beta chains follows, all from one sample in a study of cytotoxic CD8 clonotypes in ibrutinib-treated CLL. Profiled with immunoSEQ multiplex PCR; TCRdb holds only in-frame clones, not every one. The sample records some 200,000 clones, about two thirds being singletons. The input for sequencing was PBMCs, taken after 24 months of ibrutinib treatment. These receptors were obtained from a human donor with chronic lymphocytic leukemia. CDR3s include the opening cysteine and the closing phenylalanine or tryptophan. D genes are given only for firm matches. Some rows have no size entry. The others give once, few or many, or a class for an expanded clone.

d_call	clone_size	j_call	v_call	cdr3_aa	cdr3_nt
.	.	TRBJ2-7	TRBV10-3	CAISEVRLIEQYF	TGTGCCATCAGTGAGGTTAGACTCATCGAGCAGTACTTC
TRBD1	.	TRBJ2-4	TRBV6-5	CASSYDTGGDIQYF	TGTGCCAGCAGTTACGACACAGGGGGAGACATTCAGTACTTC
.	.	TRBJ2-2	TRBV7-9	CATWLVGDTGELFF	TGTGCCACCTGGTTGGTAGGGGACACCGGGGAGCTGTTTTTT
TRBD2	.	TRBJ2-3	TRBV10-3	CAISRTSGTDTQYF	TGTGCCATCAGTCGGACTAGCGGGACAGATACGCAGTATTTT
.	once	TRBJ1-1	TRBV27	CASSLSSLRGVNTEAFF	TGTGCCAGCAGTTTATCGTCCCTAAGGGGGGTGAACACTGAAGCTTTCTTT
.	.	TRBJ2-2	TRBV9	CASSAQRSSEELFF	TGTGCCAGCAGCGCCCAACGGTCGTCGGAGGAGCTGTTTTTT
.	.	TRBJ2-1	TRBV27	CASSELAHSYNEQFF	TGTGCCAGCAGTGAACTAGCCCACTCCTACAATGAGCAGTTCTTC
.	once	TRBJ2-1	TRBV6-5	CASSEGHEQFF	TGTGCCAGCAGCGAGGGACATGAGCAGTTCTTC
TRBD2	few	TRBJ2-3	TRBV7-2	CASSYSSGDTQYF	TGTGCCAGCAGCTACTCTAGCGGGGATACGCAGTATTTT
TRBD1	once	TRBJ2-5	TRBV4-3	CASSQDWTGAGETQYF	TGCGCCAGCAGCCAAGACTGGACAGGGGCTGGAGAGACCCAGTACTTC